The TCR beta chain under discussion was sequenced for a study of blood T cell repertoires in COVID-19. As for the study in general: Spain, Italy and the United States supplied samples that represented acute and convalescent COVID-19. PBMCs, B-cell-depleted T cells, or T cells were the source of the cDNA or gDNA that made up the material.

Source study methods: For nucleated cells, counts were estimated from reference gene primer amplification. Produced via immunoSEQ multiplex PCR; TCRdb's table is partial and in-frame only. V, J and clone size derive from that table, while D and trimming were established from the DNA sequence. The data contain 250,000 to 400,000 clones, approximately 88% of them seen just once; the ten biggest clones take up under 2%. Seattle's cohort entered during active infection and was followed longitudinally. This CDR3 is built from 15 residues. Germline V CDR1 and CDR2: LGHNA, YNFKEQ. With V trimmed by 3 bases and J by 1 base, 4 bases remained unmatched.

The TCR originated in a woman aged 30 to 39 with COVID-19, enrolled during active disease. Sequenced sample: peripheral blood. The genes are TRBV4-2 and TRBJ2-7, with TRBD1 matching 9 bases. Here the CDR3 reads CASSHGQGSSYEQYF. CDR3 bases: TGTGCCAGCAGCCATGGACAGGGGTCTTCCTACGAGCAGTACTTC.